The 27 T cell receptor beta chains below come from one sample, sequenced in a study of blood T cell repertoires in COVID-19. TCRdb's copy holds only in-frame clones and misses some; the assay was immunoSEQ multiplex PCR. The sample includes just over 300,000 clones, around 87% of them seen just once. Sequencing was carried out using PBMCs or T cells enriched from blood (not recorded which). All receptors derive from a young woman with acute COVID-19.

The genes are TRBV29-1 and TRBJ2-3, with 7 bases fitting TRBD2. Germline V gene lookup returns CDR1 SQVTM and CDR2 ANQGSEA. CDR3 size: 13 residues. The junction had 3 bases not matched to a gene; V was cut back by 4 bases and J by 2 bases. The CDR3 here is CSVGRDYTDTQYF. In nucleotides, the CDR3 is TGCAGCGTTGGCAGGGACTACACAGATACGCAGTATTTT.

This sequence joins TRBV14 and TRBJ2-7, with D possibly TRBD1 on 6 matching bases. V lost 7 bases and J 5 bases, leaving 18 bases between the germline ends. Per germline, CDR1 SGHDN and CDR2 FVKESK. The CDR3 runs 14 residues. CDR3 nucleotide sequence: TGTGCCAGCACCCCAACAGGGAAGGGGAACGAGCAGTACTTC. This sequence encodes CASTPTGKGNEQYF.

V gene TRBV5-1 combines with J gene TRBJ2-2; tentatively, D is TRBD1 (6 bases). V was pared by 4 bases and J by 5 bases, with 21 bases between. There are 17 residues in the CDR3. Germline lookup yields CDR1 SGHRS and CDR2 YFSETQ. The CDR3 loop is CASSLQTQGRRTGELFF. CDR3 nucleotide sequence: TGCGCCAGCAGCCTACAAACACAGGGTAGAAGAACCGGGGAGCTGTTTTTT.

The J gene is TRBJ1-5, the V gene TRBV5-6, with D tentatively TRBD1 (6 bases). The germline V gene has CDR1 SGHDT and CDR2 YYEEEE. The CDR3 is 14 residues long. V lost 4 bases and J lost 4, with 12 bases in between. In nucleotides, the CDR3 is TGTGCCAGCAGCCCAAGGGGACAAAATCAGCCCCAGCATTTT. This translates into CASSPRGQNQPQHF.

The chain is built from TRBV27 and TRBJ1-1, with TRBD1 matching 8 bases. V trimming: 6 bases; J trimming: 2 bases; junction bases outside the gene matches: 8. Per the germline V gene, CDR1 is MNHEY and CDR2 is SMNVEV (reference sequence). The CDR3 extends over 15 amino acids. CDR3 DNA: TGTGCCAGCAGAAAACCAGGACAGGGAAACACTGAAGCTTTCTTT. It is translated as CASRKPGQGNTEAFF.

The chain uses TRBV19 and TRBJ2-2; 8 nucleotides match TRBD1. The CDR3 extends over 16 amino acids. CDR1 is LNHDA, CDR2 SQIVND, per germline (reference sequence). With 6 bases clipped from V and 1 base from J, the junction kept 7 bases outside the gene matches. Here the CDR3 reads CASRSPGQVNTGELFF. The CDR3 DNA is TGTGCCAGTAGATCGCCGGGACAGGTGAACACCGGGGAGCTGTTTTTT.

The V and J genes are TRBV2 and TRBJ2-2; TRBD2 matches at 15 bases. Germline V CDR1 and CDR2: SNHLY, FYNNEI. J was trimmed by 5 bases and V by 6 bases; bases with no gene match: 1. The CDR3 runs 15 residues. CDR3 in DNA: TGTGCCAGCAGGGGGACTAGCGGGAGGACCGGGGAGCTGTTTTTT. It yields the protein CASRGTSGRTGELFF.

On this clone: This specimen includes other DNA sequences encoding the same CDR3. CDR3 in amino acids: CASSSGSTDTQYF. The CDR3 DNA follows: TGCGCCAGCAGTAGCGGAAGCACAGATACGCAGTATTTT. The chain recombines TRBV5-1 with TRBJ2-3; D is perhaps TRBD2 (6 bases). The CDR3 runs to 13 residues. Between the trimmed V and J ends, which lost 5 bases and 0 bases, there was a span of 7 bases. CDR1 is SGHRS and CDR2 is YFSETQ in the germline V gene.

The chain carries TRBV15 and TRBJ1-2; D may be TRBD1 (6 bases). Per germline, CDR1 LNHNV and CDR2 YYDKDF (reference sequence). With 1 base removed from V and 4 bases from J, the gap between germline ends came to 13 bases. The CDR3 sequence is 15 residues long. The CDR3 bases are TGTGCCACCAGCAGAGGGGGTACAGGGTCCTATGGCTACACCTTC. Translated, it gives CATSRGGTGSYGYTF.

V and J are TRBV28 and TRBJ2-1; 11 bases line up with TRBD2. This CDR3 is built from 17 residues. Germline V gene data show CDR1 as MDHEN and CDR2 as SYDVKM. The junction had 12 bases not matched to a gene; V was cut back by 7 bases and J by 4 bases. In DNA, the CDR3 is TGTGCCAGCACTCCTCTTCGGACTAGCGGGCAGTACAATGAGCAGTTCTTC. Its protein product is CASTPLRTSGQYNEQFF.

This chain connects TRBV19 to TRBJ1-1, with D unresolved. V lost 5 bases and J 11 bases, leaving 6 bases between the germline ends. Germline loops: CDR1 LNHDA, CDR2 SQIVND (reference sequence). This CDR3 is built from 9 residues. The CDR3 region has the DNA TGTGCCAGTAGTCCGGGGGCTTTCTTT. Its translation is CASSPGAFF.

In its sample, this clone was seen once. V usage is TRBV12-5 and J usage is TRBJ2-7; 7 bases align to TRBD2. Trimming at V came to 0 bases and at J to 6 bases, leaving 8 bases not matched to a gene. Per the germline V gene, CDR1 is LGHNT and CDR2 is FRNRAP. The CDR3 length is 15 residues. The CDR3 loop is CASGLVLGRGGEQYF. DNA of the CDR3: TGTGCTAGTGGTTTGGTACTTGGGAGGGGCGGCGAGCAGTACTTC.

This clone was seen once. The chain couples TRBV18 to TRBJ2-5, with TRBD1 identical over 11 bases. The CDR3 extends over 14 amino acids. Germline trimming cut 6 bases from V and 7 bases from J; bases unmatched to any gene: 7. Germline V gene sequence: CDR1 KGHSH, CDR2 LQKENI. DNA of the CDR3: TGTGCCAGCTCGGAGGGACAGGGGGACCGGACCCAGTACTTC. Translated: CASSEGQGDRTQYF.

This chain joins TRBV7-3 and TRBJ2-5, with TRBD2 matching 15 bases. Germline assignment: CDR1 SGHTA and CDR2 FQGTGA. The J segment lost 4 bases and the V segment lost 4 bases, leaving 7 bases of the junction unmatched. The CDR3 extends over 17 amino acids. The CDR3 sequence: CASSSGLAGGGRETQYF. The CDR3 DNA sequence: TGTGCCAGCAGCTCCGGACTAGCGGGAGGGGGCAGAGAGACCCAGTACTTC.

The gene calls are TRBV2 and TRBJ1-6; D not certain. V lost 8 bases to trimming and J lost 5 bases, with 10 bases between them. CDR1 is SNHLY and CDR2 is FYNNEI in the germline V gene. CDR3 length: 13 amino acids. DNA for the CDR3: TGTGCCAGCCGGAGGTCGGATAATTCACCCCTCCACTTT. The encoded protein is CASRRSDNSPLHF.

V is TRBV10-1 and J is TRBJ1-2; D not resolved. CDR3 length: 13 residues. The germline V gene has CDR1 WNHNN and CDR2 SYGVQD (reference sequence). V was pared by 4 bases and J by 4 bases, with 10 bases between. CDR3 amino acids: CASSAETSYGYTF. The CDR3 DNA reads TGCGCCAGCAGTGCAGAAACCTCCTATGGCTACACCTTC.

This clone was observed once. The V gene is TRBV28, the J gene TRBJ2-7; D is uncertain. The CDR3 consists of 13 residues. Between the trimmed V and J ends, which lost 8 bases and 0 bases, there was a span of 11 bases. Germline V CDR1 and CDR2: MDHEN, SYDVKM. The CDR3: CASCGEPSYEQYF. The CDR3 region has the DNA TGTGCCAGCTGCGGAGAGCCCTCCTACGAGCAGTACTTC.

The chain has TRBV28 and TRBJ2-7; D is uncertain. V was trimmed by 6 bases and J by 2 bases, leaving 17 bases between them. The CDR3 consists of 15 residues. The V gene's germline CDR1 is MDHEN and CDR2 SYDVKM. CDR3 DNA sequence: TGTGCCAGCAGCCTAGTCAGAATGTCAACCTACGAGCAGTACTTC. As protein: CASSLVRMSTYEQYF.

V and J are TRBV7-8 and TRBJ1-3; no reliable D call. From germline, CDR1 is SGHVS and CDR2 FQNEAQ. The ends were cut back, 5 bases at V and 8 bases at J, with 7 bases in the middle. The CDR3 consists of 11 residues. The CDR3 region is CASSRGDTIYF. Written as DNA, the CDR3 is TGTGCCAGCAGCCGGGGAGACACCATATATTTT.

The chain is built from TRBV6-5 and TRBJ1-2, with a possible D match to TRBD1 (6 bases). Germline CDR1 reads MNHEY; CDR2 reads SVGAGI. This CDR3 has 16 amino acids. V gave up 0 bases and J gave up 0 bases, with 11 bases separating them. The CDR3 DNA reads as TGTGCCAGCAGTTACTCGGTTCAGGGGCCTAACTATGGCTACACCTTC. This sequence encodes CASSYSVQGPNYGYTF.

The chain has TRBV7-3 and TRBJ1-1, with no clear D. The CDR3 length is 17 residues. Germline CDR1 and CDR2: SGHTA and FQGTGA. V gave up 5 bases and J gave up 0 bases, with 19 bases separating them. CDR3 amino acids: CASSPRSLSAMNTEAFF. Written as DNA, the CDR3 is TGTGCCAGCAGCCCGCGAAGTTTATCTGCCATGAACACTGAAGCTTTCTTT.

This clone was observed a single time. This rearrangement joins TRBV25-1 to TRBJ2-5; a weak D match, TRBD2 (5 bases). Germline V gene sequence: CDR1 MGHDK, CDR2 SYGVNS. This CDR3 is 15 amino acids long. With 2 bases removed from V and 3 bases from J, the gap between germline ends came to 13 bases. For the CDR3, the DNA is TGTGCCAGCAGTGAACTACCTAGCAAGAAAGAGACCCAGTACTTC. Protein product: CASSELPSKKETQYF.

The table lists this clone with a count of one. The chain is built from TRBV7-2 and TRBJ2-4; 10 positions match TRBD2. Trimming took 0 bases from V and 1 from J; bases not matched to a gene: 3. CDR1 SGHTA and CDR2 FQGNSA come from the germline V gene. CDR3 length: 17 residues. The CDR3 DNA reads as TGTGCCAGCAGCTTAGCACTAGCGGGATGGGCCAAAAACATTCAGTACTTC. It translates to CASSLALAGWAKNIQYF.

The chain joins TRBV19 to TRBJ1-1; D may be TRBD1 (5 bases). CDR3 size: 14 residues. From germline, CDR1 is LNHDA and CDR2 SQIVND (reference sequence). Trimming left V 5 bases short and J 5 bases short, with 15 bases between. The chain's CDR3 is CASSFGWEGTEAFF. The CDR3 nucleotides read TGTGCCAGTAGTTTCGGTTGGGAGGGGACTGAAGCTTTCTTT.

The gene calls are TRBV19 and TRBJ1-5; 12 nucleotides line up with TRBD1. CDR1 LNHDA and CDR2 SQIVND come from the germline V gene (reference sequence). CDR3 length equals 16 residues. Trimming at V came to 5 bases and at J to 4 bases, leaving 6 bases not matched to a gene. For the CDR3, the DNA is TGTGCCAGTAGTTATCGGGACAGGGGGCGGAATCAGCCCCAGCATTTT. Residues: CASSYRDRGRNQPQHF.

The chain employs TRBV2 and TRBJ1-1; weak D call: TRBD1 (6 bases). Germline V gene sequence: CDR1 SNHLY, CDR2 FYNNEI. The CDR3 sequence is 14 residues long. Trimming shortened V by 6 bases and J by 4 bases, and 15 bases separated the two germline ends. CDR3 in amino acids: CASRTTGRGTEAFF. The CDR3 DNA reads as TGTGCCAGCAGGACGACAGGACGTGGCACTGAAGCTTTCTTT. The full variable domain, completed using reference TRBV2 and TRBJ1-1, is EPEVTQTPSHQVTQMGQEVILRCVPISNHLYFYWYRQILGQKVEFLVSFYNNEISEKSEIFDDQFSVERPDGSNFTLKIRSTKLEDSAMYFCASRTTGRGTEAFFGQGTRLTVV.

The chain joins TRBV28 to TRBJ1-1, with D tentatively TRBD1 (5 bases). V was shortened by 3 bases and J by 3 bases, with 17 bases between the two germline ends. The length of the CDR3 is 16 residues. Germline CDR1 and CDR2: MDHEN and SYDVKM. Here the CDR3 reads CASSFGRWGEDTEAFF. The CDR3 nucleotides read TGTGCCAGCAGTTTTGGGCGTTGGGGGGAAGACACTGAAGCTTTCTTT. The full variable domain, rest sourced from reference TRBV28 and TRBJ1-1, is DVKVTQSSRYLVKRTGEKVFLECVQDMDHENMFWYRQDPGLGLRLIYFSYDVKMKEKGDIPEGYSVSREKKERFSLILESASTNQTSMYLCASSFGRWGEDTEAFFGQGTRLTVV.